One T cell receptor beta chain is described in this entry. Per the germline V gene, CDR1 is SQVTM and CDR2 is ANQGSEA. The length of the CDR3 is 15 residues. V trimming: 7 bases; J trimming: 6 bases; junction bases outside the gene matches: 14. The authors' processing: Quantification of nucleated cells was approximated via reference gene primer amplification. Sequencing was performed with immunoSEQ multiplex PCR; in TCRdb, only in-frame clones are kept and a portion is missing. The V and J calls and clone size are taken from that table; D and trimming were inferred from the DNA. The sample contains about 170,000 clones, about 90% of which appear only once. In Seattle, patients joined the study during active infection and were tracked longitudinally. The data originate from a study of blood T cell repertoires in COVID-19. Overall study context: T cells, B-cell-depleted T cells, or PBMCs supplied cDNA or gDNA.

The chain is built from TRBV29-1 and TRBJ1-1; 10 bases map to TRBD1. Sequences were obtained from peripheral blood. The clonotype originates from a woman aged 55-70 years with COVID-19, enrolled during active disease. The CDR3 reads CSAPGQGWFDSEAFF. The DNA for the CDR3 is TGCAGCGCCCCGGGACAGGGGTGGTTTGACTCTGAAGCTTTCTTT.